This T cell receptor beta chain derives from a study of graft-versus-host responses after intestinal transplantation. CDR3 size: 15 residues. Germline V gives CDR1 MNHEY, CDR2 SMNVEV (reference sequence). V shed 5 bases, J shed 4 bases, and the junction held 10 bases outside the gene matches. Libraries were prepared by immunoSEQ multiplex PCR; TCRdb keeps only in-frame clonotypes and omits some of them. The sample yields roughly 98,000 clones, approximately 95% seen once. This clone was counted a single time. Antigen: not known. The sequencing used unstimulated CD8+ T cells sorted from spleen or lymph node cells, collected before transplant. The chain couples TRBV27 to TRBJ2-7, with 8 nucleotides matching TRBD1. The TCR originated in a human donor who was the organ donor for an intestinal transplant. The chain's CDR3 is CASSLSGTGFYEQYF. The CDR3 DNA sequence: TGTGCCAGCAGTCTCTCCGGGACAGGCTTTTACGAGCAGTACTTC.